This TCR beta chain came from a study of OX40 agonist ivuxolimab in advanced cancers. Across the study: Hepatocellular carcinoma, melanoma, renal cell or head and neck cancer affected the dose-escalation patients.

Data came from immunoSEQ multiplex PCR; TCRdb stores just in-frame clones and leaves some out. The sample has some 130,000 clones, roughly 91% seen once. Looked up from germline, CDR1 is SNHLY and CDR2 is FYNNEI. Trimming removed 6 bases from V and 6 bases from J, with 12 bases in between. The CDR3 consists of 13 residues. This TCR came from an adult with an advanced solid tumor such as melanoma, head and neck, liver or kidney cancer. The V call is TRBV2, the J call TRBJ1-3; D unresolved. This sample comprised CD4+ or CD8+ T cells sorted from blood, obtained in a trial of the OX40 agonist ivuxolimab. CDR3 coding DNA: TGTGCCAGCAGCCCCACCCCAGCAAACACCATATATTTT. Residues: CASSPTPANTIYF.